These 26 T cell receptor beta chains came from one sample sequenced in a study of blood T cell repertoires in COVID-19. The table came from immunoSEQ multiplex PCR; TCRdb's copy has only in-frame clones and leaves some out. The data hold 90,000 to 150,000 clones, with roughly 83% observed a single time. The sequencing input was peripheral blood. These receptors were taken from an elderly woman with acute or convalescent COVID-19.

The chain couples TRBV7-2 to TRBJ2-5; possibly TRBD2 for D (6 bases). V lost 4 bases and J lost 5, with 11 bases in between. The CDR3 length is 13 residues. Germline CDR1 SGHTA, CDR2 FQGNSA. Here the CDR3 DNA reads TGTGCCAGCAGCTCGACTAGTCGGGAGACCCAGTACTTC. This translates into CASSSTSRETQYF.

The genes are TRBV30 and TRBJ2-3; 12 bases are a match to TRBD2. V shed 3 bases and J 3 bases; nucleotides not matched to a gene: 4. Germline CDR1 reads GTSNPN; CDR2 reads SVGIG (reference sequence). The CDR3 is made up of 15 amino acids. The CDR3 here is CAWSLAGGRTDTQYF. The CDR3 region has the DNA TGTGCCTGGAGCCTAGCGGGGGGGCGGACAGATACGCAGTATTTT.

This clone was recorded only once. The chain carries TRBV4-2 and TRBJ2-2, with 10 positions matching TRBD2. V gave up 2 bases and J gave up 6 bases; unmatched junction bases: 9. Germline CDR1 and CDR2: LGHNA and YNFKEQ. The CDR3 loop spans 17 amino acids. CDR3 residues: CASSQPKAGGHAGELFF. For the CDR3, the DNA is TGTGCCAGCAGCCAACCTAAAGCGGGGGGGCACGCCGGGGAGCTGTTTTTT.

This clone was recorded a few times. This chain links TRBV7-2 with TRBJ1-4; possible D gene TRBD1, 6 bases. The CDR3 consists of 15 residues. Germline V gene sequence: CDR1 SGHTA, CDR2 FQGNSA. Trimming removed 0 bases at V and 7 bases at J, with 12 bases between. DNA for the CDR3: TGTGCCAGCAGCTTAGCAGGGGGGGAGGGTGAAAAACTGTTTTTT. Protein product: CASSLAGGEGEKLFF.

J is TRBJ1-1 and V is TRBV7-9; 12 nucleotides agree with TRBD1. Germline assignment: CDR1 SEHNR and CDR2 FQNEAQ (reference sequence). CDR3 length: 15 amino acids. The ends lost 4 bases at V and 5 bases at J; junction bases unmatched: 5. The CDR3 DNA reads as TGTGCCAGCAGCTGGGACAGGGGGCGGGGGACTGAAGCTTTCTTT. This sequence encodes CASSWDRGRGTEAFF.

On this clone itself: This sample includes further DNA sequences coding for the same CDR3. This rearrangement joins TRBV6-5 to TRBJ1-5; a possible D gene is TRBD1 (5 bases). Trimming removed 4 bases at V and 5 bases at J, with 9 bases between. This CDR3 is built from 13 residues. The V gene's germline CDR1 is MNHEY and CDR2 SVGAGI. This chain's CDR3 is CASSSDRDQPQHF. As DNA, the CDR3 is TGTGCCAGCAGTTCCGACAGAGATCAGCCCCAGCATTTT.

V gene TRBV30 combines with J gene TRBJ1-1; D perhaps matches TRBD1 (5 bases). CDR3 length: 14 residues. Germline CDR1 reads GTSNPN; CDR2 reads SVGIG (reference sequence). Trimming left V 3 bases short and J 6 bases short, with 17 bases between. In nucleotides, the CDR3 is TGTGCCTGGAGCCGGGGCCAGCCGGGGGCTGAAGCTTTCTTT. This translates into CAWSRGQPGAEAFF.

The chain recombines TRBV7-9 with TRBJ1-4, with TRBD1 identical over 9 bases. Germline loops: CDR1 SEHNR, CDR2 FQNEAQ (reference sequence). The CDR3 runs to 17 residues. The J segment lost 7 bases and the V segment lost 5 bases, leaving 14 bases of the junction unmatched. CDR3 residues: CASSRDRDGSLGEKLFF. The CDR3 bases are TGTGCCAGCAGCCGGGACAGGGATGGGAGTTTGGGTGAAAAACTGTTTTTT.

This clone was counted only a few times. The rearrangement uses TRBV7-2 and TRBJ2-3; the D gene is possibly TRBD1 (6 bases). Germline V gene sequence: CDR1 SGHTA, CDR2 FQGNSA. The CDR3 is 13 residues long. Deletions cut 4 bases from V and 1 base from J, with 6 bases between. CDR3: CASSWGRTDTQYF. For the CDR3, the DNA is TGTGCCAGCAGCTGGGGGCGCACAGATACGCAGTATTTT.

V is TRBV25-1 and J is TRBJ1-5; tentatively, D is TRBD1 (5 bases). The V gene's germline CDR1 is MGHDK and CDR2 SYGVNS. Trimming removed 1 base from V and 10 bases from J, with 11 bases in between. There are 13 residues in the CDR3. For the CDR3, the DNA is TGTGCCAGCAGTGAATTGGACGGGGGACCCCAGCATTTT. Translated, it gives CASSELDGGPQHF.

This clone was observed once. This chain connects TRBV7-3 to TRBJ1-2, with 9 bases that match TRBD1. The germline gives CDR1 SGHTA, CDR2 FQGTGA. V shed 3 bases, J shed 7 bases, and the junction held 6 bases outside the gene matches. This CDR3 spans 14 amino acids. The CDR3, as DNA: TGTGCCAGCAGCTTTGGGGGACAGGGAGGTGGCTACACCTTC. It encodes CASSFGGQGGGYTF.

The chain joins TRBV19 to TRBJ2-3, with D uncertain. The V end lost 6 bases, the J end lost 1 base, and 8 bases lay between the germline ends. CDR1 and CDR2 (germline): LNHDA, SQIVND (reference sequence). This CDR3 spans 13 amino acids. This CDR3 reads CASRNRGTDTQYF. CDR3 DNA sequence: TGTGCCAGTAGGAATCGGGGCACAGATACGCAGTATTTT.

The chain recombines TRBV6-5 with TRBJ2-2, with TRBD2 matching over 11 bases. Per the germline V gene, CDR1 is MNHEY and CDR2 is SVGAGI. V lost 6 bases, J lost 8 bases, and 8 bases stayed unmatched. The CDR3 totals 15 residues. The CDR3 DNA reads TGTGCCAGCAGGCTCTCGGGACTAGCGGAAGGGGAGCTGTTTTTT. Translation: CASRLSGLAEGELFF.

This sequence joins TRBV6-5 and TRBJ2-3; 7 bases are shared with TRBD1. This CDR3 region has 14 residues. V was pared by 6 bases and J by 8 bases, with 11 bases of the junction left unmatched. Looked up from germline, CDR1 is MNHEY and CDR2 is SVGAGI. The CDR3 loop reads CASSTSGGSRTQYF. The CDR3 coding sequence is TGTGCCAGCAGCACCTCAGGGGGATCACGTACGCAGTATTTT.

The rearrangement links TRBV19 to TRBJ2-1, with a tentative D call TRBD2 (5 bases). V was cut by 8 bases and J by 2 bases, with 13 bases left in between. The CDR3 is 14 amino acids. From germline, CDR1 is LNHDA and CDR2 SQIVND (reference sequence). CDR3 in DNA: TGTGCCAGTGGGAGAACGGATACCTACAATGAGCAGTTCTTC. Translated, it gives CASGRTDTYNEQFF.

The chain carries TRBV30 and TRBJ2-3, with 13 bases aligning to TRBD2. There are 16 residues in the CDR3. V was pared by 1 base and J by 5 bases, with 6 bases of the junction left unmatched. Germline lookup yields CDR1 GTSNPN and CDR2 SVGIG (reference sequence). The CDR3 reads CAWSAMGLAGQDTQYF. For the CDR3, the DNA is TGTGCCTGGAGTGCCATGGGACTAGCGGGGCAAGATACGCAGTATTTT.

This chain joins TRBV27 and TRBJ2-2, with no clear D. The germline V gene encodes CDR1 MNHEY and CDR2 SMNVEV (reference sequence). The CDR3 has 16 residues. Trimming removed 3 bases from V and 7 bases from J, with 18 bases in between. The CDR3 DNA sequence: TGTGCCAGCAGTTTCACCCTACGAGGAGTGGGCGGGGAGCTGTTTTTT. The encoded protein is CASSFTLRGVGGELFF.

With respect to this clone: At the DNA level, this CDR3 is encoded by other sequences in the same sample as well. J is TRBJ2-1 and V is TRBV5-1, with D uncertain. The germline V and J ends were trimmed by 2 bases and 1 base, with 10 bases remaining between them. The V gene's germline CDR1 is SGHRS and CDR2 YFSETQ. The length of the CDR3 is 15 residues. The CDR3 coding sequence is TGCGCCAGCAGCTTAGCAGACTCGTCCTACAATGAGCAGTTCTTC. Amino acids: CASSLADSSYNEQFF.

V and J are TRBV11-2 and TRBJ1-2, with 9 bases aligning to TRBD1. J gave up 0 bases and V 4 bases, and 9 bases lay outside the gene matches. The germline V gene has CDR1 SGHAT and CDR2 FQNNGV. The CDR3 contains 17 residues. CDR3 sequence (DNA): TGTGCCAGCAGCTCGCCGGGACAGGGTTATTCTAACTATGGCTACACCTTC. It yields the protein CASSSPGQGYSNYGYTF.

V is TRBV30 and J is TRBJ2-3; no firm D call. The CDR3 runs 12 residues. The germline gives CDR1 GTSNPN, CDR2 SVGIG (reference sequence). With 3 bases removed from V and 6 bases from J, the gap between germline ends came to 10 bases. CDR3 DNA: TGTGCCTGGAGCCGCTGGGCGGATACGCAGTATTTT. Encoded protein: CAWSRWADTQYF.

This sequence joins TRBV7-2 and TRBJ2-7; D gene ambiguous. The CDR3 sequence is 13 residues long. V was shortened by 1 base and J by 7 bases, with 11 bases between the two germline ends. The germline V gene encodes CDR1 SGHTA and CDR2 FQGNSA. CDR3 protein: CASSLGGSGEQYF. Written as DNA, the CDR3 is TGTGCCAGCAGCTTAGGCGGATCTGGGGAGCAGTACTTC. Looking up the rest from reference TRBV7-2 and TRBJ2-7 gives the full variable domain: GAGVSQSPSNKVTEKGKDVELRCDPISGHTALYWYRQSLGQGLEFLIYFQGNSAPDKSGLPSDRFSAERTGGSVSTLTIQRTQQEDSAVYLCASSLGGSGEQYFGPGTRLTVT.

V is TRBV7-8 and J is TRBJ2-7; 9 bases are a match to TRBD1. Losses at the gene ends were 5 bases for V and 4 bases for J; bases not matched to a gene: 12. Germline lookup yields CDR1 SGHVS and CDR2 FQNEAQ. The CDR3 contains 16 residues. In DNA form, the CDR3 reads TGTGCCAGCAGCAAACAACAGGGGGCTTCATCTTACGAGCAGTACTTC. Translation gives CASSKQQGASSYEQYF.

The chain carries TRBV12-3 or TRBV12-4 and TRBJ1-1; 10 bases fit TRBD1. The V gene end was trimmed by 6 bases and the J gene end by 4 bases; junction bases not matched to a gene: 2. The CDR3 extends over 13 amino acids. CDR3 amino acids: CASSRQGATEAFF. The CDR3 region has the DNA TGTGCCAGCAGCCGACAGGGGGCCACTGAAGCTTTCTTT.

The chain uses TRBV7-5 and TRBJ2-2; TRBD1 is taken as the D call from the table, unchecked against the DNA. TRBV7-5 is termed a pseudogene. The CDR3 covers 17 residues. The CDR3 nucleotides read TGTGCCAGAAGCTTAGTGAAATACAGGGGGCGCGCCGGGGAGCTGTTTTTT. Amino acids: CARSLVKYRGRAGELFF.

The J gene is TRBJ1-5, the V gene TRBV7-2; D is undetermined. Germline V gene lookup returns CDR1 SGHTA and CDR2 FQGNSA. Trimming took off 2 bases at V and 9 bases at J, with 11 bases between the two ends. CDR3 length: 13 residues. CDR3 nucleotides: TGTGCCAGCAGCTTACGAGCCTCGGGGCCCCAGCATTTT. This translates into CASSLRASGPQHF.

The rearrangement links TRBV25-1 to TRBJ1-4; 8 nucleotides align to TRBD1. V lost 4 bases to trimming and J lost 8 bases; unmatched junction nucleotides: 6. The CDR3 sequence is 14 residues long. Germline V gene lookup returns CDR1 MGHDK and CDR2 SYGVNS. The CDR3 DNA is TGTGCCAGCAGTGGAGACAGGGGTTACGAAAAACTGTTTTTT. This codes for CASSGDRGYEKLFF.